The entry that follows covers one T cell receptor (beta chain) sequence. CDR1 MDHEN and CDR2 SYDVKM come from the germline V gene. This CDR3 has 14 amino acids. Trimming took off 1 base at V and 0 bases at J, with 7 bases between the two ends. In the PCR, 60 Vbeta and 13 Jbeta primers were used. Profiling relied on immunoSEQ multiplex PCR, and the TCRdb table lists in-frame clones only, not all of them. The sample records 150,000 to 200,000 clones, around 80% being singletons. The data were taken from a study of cytomegalovirus exposure and HLA in healthy donors. The sample taken for sequencing was PBMCs. The receptor's source is a male donor in good health and CMV-seropositive. The chain uses TRBV28 and TRBJ2-7; D remains unclear. CDR3: CASSLYGASYEQYF. CDR3 DNA: TGTGCCAGCAGTTTATACGGAGCCTCCTACGAGCAGTACTTC.